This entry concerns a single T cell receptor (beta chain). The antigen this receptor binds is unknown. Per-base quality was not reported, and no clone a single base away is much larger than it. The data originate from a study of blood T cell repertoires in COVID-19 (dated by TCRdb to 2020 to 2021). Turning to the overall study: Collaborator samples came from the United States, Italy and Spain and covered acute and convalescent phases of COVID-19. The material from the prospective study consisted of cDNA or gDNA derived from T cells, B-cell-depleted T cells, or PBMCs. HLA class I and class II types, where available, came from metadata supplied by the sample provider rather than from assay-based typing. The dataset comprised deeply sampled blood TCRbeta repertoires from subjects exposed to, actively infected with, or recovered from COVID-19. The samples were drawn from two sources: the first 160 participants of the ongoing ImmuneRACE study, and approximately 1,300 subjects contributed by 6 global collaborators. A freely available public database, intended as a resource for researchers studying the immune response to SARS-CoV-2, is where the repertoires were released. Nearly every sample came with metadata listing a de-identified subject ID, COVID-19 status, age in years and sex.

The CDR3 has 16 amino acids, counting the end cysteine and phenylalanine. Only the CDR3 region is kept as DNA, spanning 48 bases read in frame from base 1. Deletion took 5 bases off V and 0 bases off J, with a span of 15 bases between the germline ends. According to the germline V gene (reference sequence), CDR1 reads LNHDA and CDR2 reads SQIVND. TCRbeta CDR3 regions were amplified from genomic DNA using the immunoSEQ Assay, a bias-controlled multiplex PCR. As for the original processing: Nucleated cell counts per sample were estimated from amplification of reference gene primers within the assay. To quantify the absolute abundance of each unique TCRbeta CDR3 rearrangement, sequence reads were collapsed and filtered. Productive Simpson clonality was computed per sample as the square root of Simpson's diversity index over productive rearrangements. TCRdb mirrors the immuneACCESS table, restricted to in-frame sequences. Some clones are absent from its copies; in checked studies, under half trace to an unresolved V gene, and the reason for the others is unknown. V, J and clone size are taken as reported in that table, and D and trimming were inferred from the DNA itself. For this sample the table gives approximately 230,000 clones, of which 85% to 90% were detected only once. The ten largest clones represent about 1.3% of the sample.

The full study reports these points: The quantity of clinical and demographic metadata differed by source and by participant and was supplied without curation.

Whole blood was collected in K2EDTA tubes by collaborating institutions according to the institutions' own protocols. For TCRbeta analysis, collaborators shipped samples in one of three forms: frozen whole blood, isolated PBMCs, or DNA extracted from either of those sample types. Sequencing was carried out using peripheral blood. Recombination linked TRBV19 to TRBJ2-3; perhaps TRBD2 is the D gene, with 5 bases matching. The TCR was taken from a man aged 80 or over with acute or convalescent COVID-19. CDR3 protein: CASSLMGSSSTDTQYF. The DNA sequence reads TGTGCCAGTAGTTTGATGGGGAGTAGTAGCACAGATACGCAGTATTTT.